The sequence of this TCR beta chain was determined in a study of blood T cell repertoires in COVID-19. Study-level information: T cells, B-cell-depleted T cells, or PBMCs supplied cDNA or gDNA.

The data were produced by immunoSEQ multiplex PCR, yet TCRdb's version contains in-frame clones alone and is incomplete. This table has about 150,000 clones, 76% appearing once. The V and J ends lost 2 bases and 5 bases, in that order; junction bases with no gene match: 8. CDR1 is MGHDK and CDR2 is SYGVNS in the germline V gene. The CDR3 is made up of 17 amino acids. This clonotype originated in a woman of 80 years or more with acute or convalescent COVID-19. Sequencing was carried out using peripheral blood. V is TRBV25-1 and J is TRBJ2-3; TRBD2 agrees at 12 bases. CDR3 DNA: TGTGCCAGCAGTGAAATAGTGGCTAGCGGGAGGGGAGATACGCAGTATTTT. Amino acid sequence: CASSEIVASGRGDTQYF.